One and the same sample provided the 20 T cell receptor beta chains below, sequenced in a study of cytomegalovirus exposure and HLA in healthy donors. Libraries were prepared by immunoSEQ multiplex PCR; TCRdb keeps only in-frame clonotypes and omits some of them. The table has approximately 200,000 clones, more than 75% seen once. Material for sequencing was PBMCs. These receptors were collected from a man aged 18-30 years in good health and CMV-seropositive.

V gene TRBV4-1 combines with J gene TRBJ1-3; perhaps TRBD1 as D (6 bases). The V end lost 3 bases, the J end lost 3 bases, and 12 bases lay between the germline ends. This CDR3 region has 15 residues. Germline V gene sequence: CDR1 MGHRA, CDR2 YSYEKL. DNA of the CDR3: TGCGCCAGCAGCCACACCGGGACATATGGAAACACCATATATTTT. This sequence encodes CASSHTGTYGNTIYF.

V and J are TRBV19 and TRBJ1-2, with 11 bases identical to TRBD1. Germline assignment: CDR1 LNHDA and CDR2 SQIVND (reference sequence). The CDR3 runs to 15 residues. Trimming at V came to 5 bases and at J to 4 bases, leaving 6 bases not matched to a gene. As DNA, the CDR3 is TGTGCCAGTAGTTCAACCGGGACAGGGGGCTATGGCTACACCTTC. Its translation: CASSSTGTGGYGYTF.

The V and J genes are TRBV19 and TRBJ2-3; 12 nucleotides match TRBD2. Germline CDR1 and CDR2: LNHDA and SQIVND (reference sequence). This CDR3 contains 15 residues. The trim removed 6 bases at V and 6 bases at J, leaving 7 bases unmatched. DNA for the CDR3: TGTGCCAGTAGACCCCCGGGACTAGCGGGCGATACGCAGTATTTT. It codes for CASRPPGLAGDTQYF. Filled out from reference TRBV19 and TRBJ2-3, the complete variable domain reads DGGITQSPKYLFRKEGQNVTLSCEQNLNHDAMYWYRQDPGQGLRLIYYSQIVNDFQKGDIAEGYSVSREKKESFPLTVTSAQKNPTAFYLCASRPPGLAGDTQYFGPGTRLTVL.

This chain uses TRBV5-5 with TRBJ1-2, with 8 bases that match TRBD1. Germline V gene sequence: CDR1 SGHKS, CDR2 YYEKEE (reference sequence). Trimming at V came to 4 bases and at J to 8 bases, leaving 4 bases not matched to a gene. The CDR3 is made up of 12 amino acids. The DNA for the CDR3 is TGTGCCAGCAGCCTCGACAGGGGCGGCTACACCTTC. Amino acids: CASSLDRGGYTF.

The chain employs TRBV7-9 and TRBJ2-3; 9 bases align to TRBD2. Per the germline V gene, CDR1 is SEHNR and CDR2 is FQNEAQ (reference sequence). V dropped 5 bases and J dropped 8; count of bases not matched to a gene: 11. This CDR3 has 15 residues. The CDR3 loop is CASSEALAGPITQYF. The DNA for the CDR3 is TGTGCCAGCAGCGAAGCACTAGCGGGCCCAATTACGCAGTATTTT.

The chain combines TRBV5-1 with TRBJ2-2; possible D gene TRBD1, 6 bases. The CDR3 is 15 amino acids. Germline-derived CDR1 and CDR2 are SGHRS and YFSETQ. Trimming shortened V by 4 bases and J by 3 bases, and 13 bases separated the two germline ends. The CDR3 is CASSAQGSDTGELFF. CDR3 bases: TGCGCCAGCAGCGCACAGGGATCGGACACCGGGGAGCTGTTTTTT.

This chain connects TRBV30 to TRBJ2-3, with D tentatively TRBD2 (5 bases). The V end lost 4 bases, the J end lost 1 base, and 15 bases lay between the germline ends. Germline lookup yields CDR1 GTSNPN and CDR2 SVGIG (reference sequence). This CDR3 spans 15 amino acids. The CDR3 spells CAWTSGVAGTDTQYF. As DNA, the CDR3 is TGTGCCTGGACATCCGGGGTAGCTGGCACAGATACGCAGTATTTT.

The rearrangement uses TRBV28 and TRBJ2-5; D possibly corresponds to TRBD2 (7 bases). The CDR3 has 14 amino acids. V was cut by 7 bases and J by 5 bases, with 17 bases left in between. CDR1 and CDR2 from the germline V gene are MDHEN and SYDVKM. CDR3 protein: CASTLRGGWETQYF. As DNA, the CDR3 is TGTGCCAGCACCCTGAGGGGGGGCTGGGAGACCCAGTACTTC.

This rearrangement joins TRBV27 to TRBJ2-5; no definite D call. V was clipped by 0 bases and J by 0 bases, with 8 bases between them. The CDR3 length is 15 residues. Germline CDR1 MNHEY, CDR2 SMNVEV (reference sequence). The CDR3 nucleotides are TGTGCCAGCAGTTTATCTGCCAACTACCAAGAGACCCAGTACTTC. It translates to CASSLSANYQETQYF.

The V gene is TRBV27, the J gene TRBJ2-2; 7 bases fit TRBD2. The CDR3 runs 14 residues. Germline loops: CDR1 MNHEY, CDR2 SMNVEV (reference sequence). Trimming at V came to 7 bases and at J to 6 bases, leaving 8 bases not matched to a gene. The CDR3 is CASTPLGGAGELFF. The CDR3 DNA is TGTGCCAGCACTCCCCTGGGGGGGGCCGGGGAGCTGTTTTTT.

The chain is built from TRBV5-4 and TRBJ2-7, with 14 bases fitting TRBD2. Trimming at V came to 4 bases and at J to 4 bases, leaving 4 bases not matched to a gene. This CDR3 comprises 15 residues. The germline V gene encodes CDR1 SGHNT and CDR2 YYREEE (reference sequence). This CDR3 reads CASSPGTSGGYEQYF. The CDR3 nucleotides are TGTGCCAGCAGCCCAGGGACTAGCGGGGGTTACGAGCAGTACTTC.

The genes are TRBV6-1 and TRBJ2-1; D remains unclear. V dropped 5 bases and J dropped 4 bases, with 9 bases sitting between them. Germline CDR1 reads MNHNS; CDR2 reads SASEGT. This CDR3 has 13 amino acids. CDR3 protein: CASSSSWYNEQFF. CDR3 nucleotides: TGTGCCAGCAGTTCGAGTTGGTACAATGAGCAGTTCTTC.

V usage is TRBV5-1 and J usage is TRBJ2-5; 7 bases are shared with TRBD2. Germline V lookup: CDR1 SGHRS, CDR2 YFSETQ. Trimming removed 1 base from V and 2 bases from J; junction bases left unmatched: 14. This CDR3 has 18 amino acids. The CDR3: CASSLLRAVGRPQETQYF. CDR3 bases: TGCGCCAGCAGCTTGTTGAGGGCGGTCGGGAGGCCTCAAGAGACCCAGTACTTC.

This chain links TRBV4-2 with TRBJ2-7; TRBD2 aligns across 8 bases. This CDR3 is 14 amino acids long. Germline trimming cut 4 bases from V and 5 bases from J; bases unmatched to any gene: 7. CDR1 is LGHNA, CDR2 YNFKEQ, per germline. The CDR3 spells CASSLGSGSDEQYF. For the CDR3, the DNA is TGTGCCAGCAGCCTGGGGAGCGGGAGCGACGAGCAGTACTTC.

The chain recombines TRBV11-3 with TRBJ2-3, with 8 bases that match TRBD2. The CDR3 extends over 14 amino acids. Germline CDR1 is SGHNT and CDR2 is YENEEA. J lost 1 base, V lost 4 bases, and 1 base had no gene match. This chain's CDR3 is CASSSLAGTDTQYF. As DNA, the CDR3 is TGTGCCAGCAGCTCACTAGCGGGCACAGATACGCAGTATTTT.

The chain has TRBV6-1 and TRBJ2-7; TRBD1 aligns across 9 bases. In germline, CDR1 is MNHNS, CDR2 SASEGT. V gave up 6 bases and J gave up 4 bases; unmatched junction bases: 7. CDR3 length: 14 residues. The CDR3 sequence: CASRGGTGLYEQYF. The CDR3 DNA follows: TGTGCCAGCAGGGGTGGGACAGGGCTGTACGAGCAGTACTTC.

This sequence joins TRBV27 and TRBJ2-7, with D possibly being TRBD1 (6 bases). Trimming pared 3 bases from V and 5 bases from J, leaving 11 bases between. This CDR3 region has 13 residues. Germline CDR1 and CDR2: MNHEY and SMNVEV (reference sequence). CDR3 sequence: CASSFHRVDEQYF. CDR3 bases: TGTGCCAGCAGTTTCCACAGGGTTGACGAGCAGTACTTC.

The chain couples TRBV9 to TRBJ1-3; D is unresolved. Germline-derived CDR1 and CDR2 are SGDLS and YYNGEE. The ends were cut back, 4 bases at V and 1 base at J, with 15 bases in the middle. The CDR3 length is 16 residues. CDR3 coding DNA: TGTGCCAGCAGCCGCAACCCGGCGGAGTCTGGAAACACCATATATTTT. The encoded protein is CASSRNPAESGNTIYF.

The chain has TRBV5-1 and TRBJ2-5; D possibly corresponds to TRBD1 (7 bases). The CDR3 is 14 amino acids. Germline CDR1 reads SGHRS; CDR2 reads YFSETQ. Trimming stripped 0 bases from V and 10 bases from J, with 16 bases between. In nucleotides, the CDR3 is TGCGCCAGCAGCTTGGAAACAGGGGCGGGGATCCAGTACTTC. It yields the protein CASSLETGAGIQYF. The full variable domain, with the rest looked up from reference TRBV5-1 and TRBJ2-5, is KAGVTQTPRYLIKTRGQQVTLSCSPISGHRSVSWYQQTPGQGLQFLFEYFSETQRNKGNFPGRFSGRQFSNSRSEMNVSTLELGDSALYLCASSLETGAGIQYFGPGTRLLVL.

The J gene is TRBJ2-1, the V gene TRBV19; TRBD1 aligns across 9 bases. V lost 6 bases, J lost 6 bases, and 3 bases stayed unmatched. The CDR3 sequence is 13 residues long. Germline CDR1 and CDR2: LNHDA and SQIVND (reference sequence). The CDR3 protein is CASSTTGGNEQFF. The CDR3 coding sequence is TGTGCCAGTAGCACGACAGGGGGCAATGAGCAGTTCTTC.